Sequencing of this T cell receptor (beta chain) was carried out in a study of cytomegalovirus exposure and HLA in healthy donors. Overall study findings and caveats: Using the classifier, cytomegalovirus status was reportedly diagnosed with high specificity and sensitivity.

V dropped 7 bases and J dropped 7; count of bases not matched to a gene: 13. The CDR3 loop spans 14 amino acids. Germline CDR1 MGHDK, CDR2 SYGVNS. Notes on this clone: Its matching antigen is unknown.

PCR primers comprised 60 Vbeta and 13 Jbeta primers. Some clones are missing from TCRdb's copy, which holds only in-frame ones; the method was immunoSEQ multiplex PCR. The repertoire holds 100,000 to 150,000 clones, with approximately 66% as singletons. The source material was PBMCs. The sequence derives from a woman between 40 and 55 years old in good health and CMV-seropositive. The rearrangement joins TRBV25-1 to TRBJ2-7, with 7 bases that match TRBD1. CDR3 protein: CASTSQGLMGEQYF. For the CDR3, the DNA is TGTGCCAGCACGTCACAGGGGCTGATGGGGGAGCAGTACTTC.